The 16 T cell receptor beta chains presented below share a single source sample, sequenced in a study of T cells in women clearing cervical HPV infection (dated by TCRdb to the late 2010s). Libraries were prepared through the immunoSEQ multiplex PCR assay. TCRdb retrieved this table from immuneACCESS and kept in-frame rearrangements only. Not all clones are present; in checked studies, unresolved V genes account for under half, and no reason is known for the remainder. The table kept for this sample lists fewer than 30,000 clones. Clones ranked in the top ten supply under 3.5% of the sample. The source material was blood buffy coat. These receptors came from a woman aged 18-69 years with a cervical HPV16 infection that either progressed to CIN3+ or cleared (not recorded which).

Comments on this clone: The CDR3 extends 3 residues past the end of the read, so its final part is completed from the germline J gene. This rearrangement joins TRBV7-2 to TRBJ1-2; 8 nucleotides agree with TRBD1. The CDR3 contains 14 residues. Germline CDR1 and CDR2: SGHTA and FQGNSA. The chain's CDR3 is CASSWTGREYDYTF. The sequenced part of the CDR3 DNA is TGTGCCAGCAGCTGGACAGGGAGGGAGTACGAC. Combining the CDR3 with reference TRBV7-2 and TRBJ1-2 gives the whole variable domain GAGVSQSPSNKVTEKGKDVELRCDPISGHTALYWYRQSLGQGLEFLIYFQGNSAPDKSGLPSDRFSAERTGGSVSTLTIQRTQQEDSAVYLCASSWTGREYDYTFGSGTRLTVV.

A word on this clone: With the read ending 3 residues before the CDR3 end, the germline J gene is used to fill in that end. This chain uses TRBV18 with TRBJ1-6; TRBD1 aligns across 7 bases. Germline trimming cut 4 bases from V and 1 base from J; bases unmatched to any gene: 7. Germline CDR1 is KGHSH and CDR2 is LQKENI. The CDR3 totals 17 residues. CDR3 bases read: TGTGCCAGCTCACTCAGGGGGGTCGGATCCTATAATTCACCC. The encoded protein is CASSLRGVGSYNSP. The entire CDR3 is CASSLRGVGSYNSPLHF.

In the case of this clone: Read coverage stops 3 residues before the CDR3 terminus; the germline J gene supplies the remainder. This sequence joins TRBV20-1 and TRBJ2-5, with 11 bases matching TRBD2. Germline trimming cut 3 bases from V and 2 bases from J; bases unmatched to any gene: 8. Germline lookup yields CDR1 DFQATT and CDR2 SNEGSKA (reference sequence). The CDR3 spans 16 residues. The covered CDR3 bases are TGCAGTGCTAGGGGAGAGCTAGCGGGGGGACAAGAGACC. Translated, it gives CSARGELAGGQET. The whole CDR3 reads CSARGELAGGQETQYF.

CDR3 bases read: TGCAGTGCCAGAAAGCAAGCCCAAGGG. Residues: CSARKQAQG. The whole CDR3 is CSARKQAQGIYF. This chain links TRBV20-1 with TRBJ1-3, with D uncertain. The CDR3 extends 3 residues past the end of the read, so its final part is completed from the germline J gene. The CDR3 has 12 amino acids. CDR1 and CDR2 (germline): DFQATT, SNEGSKA (reference sequence).

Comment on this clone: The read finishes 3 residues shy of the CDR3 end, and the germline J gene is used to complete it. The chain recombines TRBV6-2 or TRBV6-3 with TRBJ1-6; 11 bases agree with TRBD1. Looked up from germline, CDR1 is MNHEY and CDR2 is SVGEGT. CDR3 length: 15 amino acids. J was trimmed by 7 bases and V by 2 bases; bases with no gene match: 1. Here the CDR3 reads CASSYGDRGNSPLHF. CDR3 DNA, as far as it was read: TGTGCCAGCAGTTACGGGGACAGGGGGAATTCACCC.

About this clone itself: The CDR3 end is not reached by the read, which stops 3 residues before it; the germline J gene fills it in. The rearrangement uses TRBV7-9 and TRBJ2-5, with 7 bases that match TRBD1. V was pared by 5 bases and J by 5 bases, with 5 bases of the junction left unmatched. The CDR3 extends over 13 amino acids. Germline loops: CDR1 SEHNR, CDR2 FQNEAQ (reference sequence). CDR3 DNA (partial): TGTGCCAGCAGCCCGACAGGGAAGGAGACC. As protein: CASSPTGKET. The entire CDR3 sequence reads CASSPTGKETQYF. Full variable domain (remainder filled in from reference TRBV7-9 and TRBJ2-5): DTGVSQNPRHKITKRGQNVTFRCDPISEHNRLYWYRQTLGQGPEFLTYFQNEAQLEKSRLLSDRFSAERPKGSFSTLEIQRTEQGDSAMYLCASSPTGKETQYFGPGTRLLVL.

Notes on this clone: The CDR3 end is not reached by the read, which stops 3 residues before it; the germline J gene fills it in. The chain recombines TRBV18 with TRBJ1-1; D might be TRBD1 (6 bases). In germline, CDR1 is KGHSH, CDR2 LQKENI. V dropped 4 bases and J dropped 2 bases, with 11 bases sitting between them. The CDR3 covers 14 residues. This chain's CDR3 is CASSLTGFNTEAFF. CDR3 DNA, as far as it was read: TGTGCCAGCTCACTCACAGGGTTTAACACTGAA.

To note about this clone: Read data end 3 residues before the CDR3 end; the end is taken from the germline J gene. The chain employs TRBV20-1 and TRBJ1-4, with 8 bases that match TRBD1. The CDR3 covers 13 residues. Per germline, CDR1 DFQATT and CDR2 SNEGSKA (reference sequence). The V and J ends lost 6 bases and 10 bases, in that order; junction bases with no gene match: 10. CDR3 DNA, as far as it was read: TGCAGTGCCCAAATTCAGGGGGCTGTAAAA. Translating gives CSAQIQGAVK. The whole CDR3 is CSAQIQGAVKLFF.

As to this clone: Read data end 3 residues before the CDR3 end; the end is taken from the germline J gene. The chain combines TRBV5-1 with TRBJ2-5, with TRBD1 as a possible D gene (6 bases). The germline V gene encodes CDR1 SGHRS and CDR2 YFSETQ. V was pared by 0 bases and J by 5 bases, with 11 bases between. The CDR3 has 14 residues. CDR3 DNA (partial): TGCGCCAGCAGCTTGGGGACAGTCCCGGAGACC. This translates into CASSLGTVPET. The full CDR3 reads CASSLGTVPETQYF.

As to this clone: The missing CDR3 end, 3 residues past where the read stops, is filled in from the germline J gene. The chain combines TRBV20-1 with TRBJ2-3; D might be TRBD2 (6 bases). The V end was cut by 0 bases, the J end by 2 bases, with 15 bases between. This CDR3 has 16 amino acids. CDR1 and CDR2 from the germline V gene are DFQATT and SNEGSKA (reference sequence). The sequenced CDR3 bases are TGCAGTGCTAGAGATCTGATGGCGGGGATCACAGATACG. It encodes CSARDLMAGITDT. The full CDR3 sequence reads CSARDLMAGITDTQYF.

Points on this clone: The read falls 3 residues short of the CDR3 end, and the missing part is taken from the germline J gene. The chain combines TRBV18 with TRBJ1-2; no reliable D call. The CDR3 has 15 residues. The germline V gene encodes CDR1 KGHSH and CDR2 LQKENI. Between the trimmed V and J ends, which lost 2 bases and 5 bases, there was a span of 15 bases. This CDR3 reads CASSPVYGEGYGYTF. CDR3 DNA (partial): TGTGCCAGCTCACCAGTTTACGGGGAAGGATATGGC. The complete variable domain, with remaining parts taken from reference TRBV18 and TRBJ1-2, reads NAGVMQNPRHLVRRRGQEARLRCSPMKGHSHVYWYRQLPEEGLKFMVYLQKENIIDESGMPKERFSAEFPKEGPSILRIQQVVRGDSAAYFCASSPVYGEGYGYTFGSGTRLTVV.

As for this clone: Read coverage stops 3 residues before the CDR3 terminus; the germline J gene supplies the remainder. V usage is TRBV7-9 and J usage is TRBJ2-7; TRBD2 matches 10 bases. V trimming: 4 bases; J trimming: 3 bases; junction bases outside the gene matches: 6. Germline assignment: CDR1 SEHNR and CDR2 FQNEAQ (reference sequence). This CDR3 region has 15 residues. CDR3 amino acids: CASSWGTSAYYEQYF. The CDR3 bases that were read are TGTGCCAGCAGCTGGGGGACTAGCGCATACTACGAG.

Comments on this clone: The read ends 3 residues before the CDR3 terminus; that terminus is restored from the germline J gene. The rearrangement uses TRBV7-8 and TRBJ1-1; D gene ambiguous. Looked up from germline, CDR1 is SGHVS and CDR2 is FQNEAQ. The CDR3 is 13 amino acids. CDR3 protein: CASSLNEAAKAFF. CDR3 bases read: TGTGCCAGCAGCTTAAACGAAGCGGCTAAA.

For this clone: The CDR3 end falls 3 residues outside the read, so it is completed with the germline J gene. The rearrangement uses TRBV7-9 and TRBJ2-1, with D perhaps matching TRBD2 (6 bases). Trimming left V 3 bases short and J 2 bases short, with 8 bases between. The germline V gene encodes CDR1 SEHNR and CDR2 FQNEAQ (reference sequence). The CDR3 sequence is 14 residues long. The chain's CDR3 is CASSFGGTYNEQFF. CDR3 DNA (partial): TGTGCCAGCAGCTTTGGGGGGACCTACAATGAG.

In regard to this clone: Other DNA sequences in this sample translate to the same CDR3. The CDR3 loop is CASSLGQGDTGELFF. The CDR3 bases that were read are TGCGCCAGCAGCTTGGGTCAGGGGGATACCGGGGAG. The V and J genes are TRBV5-1 and TRBJ2-2; 7 nucleotides agree with TRBD1. From the germline J gene comes the end of the CDR3, since the read stops 3 residues before it. With 0 bases clipped from V and 5 bases from J, the junction kept 4 bases outside the gene matches. Germline assignment: CDR1 SGHRS and CDR2 YFSETQ. The CDR3 spans 15 residues.

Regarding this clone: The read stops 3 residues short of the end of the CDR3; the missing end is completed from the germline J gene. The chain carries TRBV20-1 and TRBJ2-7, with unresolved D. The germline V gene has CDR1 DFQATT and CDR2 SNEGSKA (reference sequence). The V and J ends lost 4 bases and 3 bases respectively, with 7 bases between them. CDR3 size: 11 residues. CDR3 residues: CSAIDRYEQYF. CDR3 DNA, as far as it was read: TGCAGTGCTATAGACCGCTACGAG.